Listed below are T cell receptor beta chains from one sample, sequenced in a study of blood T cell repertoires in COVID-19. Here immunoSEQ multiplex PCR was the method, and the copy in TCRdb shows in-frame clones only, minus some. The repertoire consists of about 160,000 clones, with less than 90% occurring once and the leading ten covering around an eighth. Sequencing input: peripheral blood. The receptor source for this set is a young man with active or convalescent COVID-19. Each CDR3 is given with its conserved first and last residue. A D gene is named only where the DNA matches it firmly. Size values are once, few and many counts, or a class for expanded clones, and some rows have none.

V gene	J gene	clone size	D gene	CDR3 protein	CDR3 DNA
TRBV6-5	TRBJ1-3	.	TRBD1	CASSSTGHPSGNTIYF	TGTGCCAGCAGTTCGACAGGGCATCCATCTGGAAACACCATATATTTT
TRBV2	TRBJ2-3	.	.	CASSEDRGATDTQYF	TGTGCCAGCAGTGAGGACCGGGGGGCCACAGATACGCAGTATTTT
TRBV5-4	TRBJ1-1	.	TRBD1	CASSRQGLDTEAFF	TGTGCCAGCAGCCGACAGGGGCTGGACACTGAAGCTTTCTTT
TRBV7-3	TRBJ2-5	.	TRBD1	CASSPRQGGQETQYF	TGTGCCAGCAGCCCCCGACAGGGGGGCCAAGAGACCCAGTACTTC
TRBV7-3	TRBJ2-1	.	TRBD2	CASSPQRTSGWRHNEQFF	TGTGCCAGCAGCCCACAGCGGACTAGCGGGTGGAGGCATAATGAGCAGTTCTTC
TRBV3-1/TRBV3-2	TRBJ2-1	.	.	CASTVLIQGSEQFF	TGTGCCAGCACCGTTCTTATCCAGGGCAGTGAGCAGTTCTTC
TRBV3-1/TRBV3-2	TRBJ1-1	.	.	CASSQGANTEAFF	TGTGCCAGCAGCCAGGGGGCCAACACTGAAGCTTTCTTT
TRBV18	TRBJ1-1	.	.	CASSPARGNANTEAFF	TGTGCCAGCTCACCAGCCCGGGGTAATGCGAACACTGAAGCTTTCTTT
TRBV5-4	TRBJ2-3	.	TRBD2	CASSLGTSGGAVDTQYF	TGTGCCAGCAGCTTAGGGACTAGCGGGGGGGCCGTAGATACGCAGTATTTT
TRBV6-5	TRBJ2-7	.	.	CASSFGRAYEQYF	TGTGCCAGCAGTTTCGGGCGGGCCTACGAGCAGTACTTC
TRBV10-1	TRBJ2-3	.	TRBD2	CASRGAGSTDTQYF	TGCGCCAGCCGTGGAGCGGGGAGCACAGATACGCAGTATTTT
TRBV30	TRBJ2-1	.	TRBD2	CAWNSGGSSYNEQFF	TGTGCCTGGAACTCGGGCGGGAGCTCCTACAATGAGCAGTTCTTC
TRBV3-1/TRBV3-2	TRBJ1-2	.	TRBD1	CASSSWTGYGYTF	TGTGCCAGCAGCTCTTGGACAGGGTATGGCTACACCTTC
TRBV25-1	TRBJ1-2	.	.	CASSAVGAGNYGYTF	TGTGCCAGCAGCGCGGTGGGCGCGGGGAACTATGGCTACACCTTC
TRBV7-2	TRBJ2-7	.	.	CASSLALGEQYF	TGTGCCAGCAGCTTAGCGCTCGGCGAGCAGTACTTC
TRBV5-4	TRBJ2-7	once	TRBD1	CASSLGQGINEQYF	TGTGCCAGCAGCTTGGGACAGGGGATCAACGAGCAGTACTTC
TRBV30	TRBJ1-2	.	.	CAWRWGAIYGYTF	TGTGCCTGGAGATGGGGCGCGATCTATGGCTACACCTTC
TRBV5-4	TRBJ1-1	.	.	CASSLAVNTEAFF	TGTGCCAGCAGCTTAGCGGTGAACACTGAAGCTTTCTTT
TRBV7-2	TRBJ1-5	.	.	CASSPQGREPQHF	TGTGCCAGCAGCCCCCAAGGGAGGGAGCCCCAGCATTTT
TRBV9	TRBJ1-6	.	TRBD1	CASSPMTGGNSPLHF	TGTGCCAGCAGCCCTATGACAGGGGGTAATTCACCCCTCCACTTT
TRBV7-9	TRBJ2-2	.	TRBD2	CASSHPTSGGTNTGELFF	TGTGCCAGCAGCCACCCGACTAGCGGGGGAACTAACACCGGGGAGCTGTTTTTT
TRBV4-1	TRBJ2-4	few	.	CASSHSLGPRGNIQYF	TGCGCCAGCAGCCACAGTTTGGGACCACGGGGGAACATTCAGTACTTC
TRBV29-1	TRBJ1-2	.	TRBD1	CSVVTGDYGYTF	TGCAGCGTCGTAACAGGGGACTATGGCTACACCTTC
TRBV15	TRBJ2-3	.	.	CATSRDLDNTDTQYF	TGTGCCACCAGCAGAGATCTGGACAACACAGATACGCAGTATTTT
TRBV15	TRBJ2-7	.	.	CATSRDRASVYEQYF	TGTGCCACCAGCAGAGATAGGGCTAGCGTCTACGAGCAGTACTTC
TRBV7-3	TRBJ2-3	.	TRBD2	CASSLWAGGPDTQYF	TGTGCCAGCAGCTTATGGGCGGGAGGTCCAGATACGCAGTATTTT
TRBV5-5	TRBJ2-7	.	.	CASSRVSSEQYF	TGTGCCAGCAGCCGCGTTAGCAGCGAGCAGTACTTC
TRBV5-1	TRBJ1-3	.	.	CASSLYGTDSSGNTIYF	TGCGCCAGCAGCTTGTATGGGACGGACAGCTCTGGAAACACCATATATTTT
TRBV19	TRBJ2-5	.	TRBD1	CASSKTSGTGGRGTQYF	TGTGCCAGTAGTAAAACGTCCGGGACAGGGGGCCGGGGGACCCAGTACTTC
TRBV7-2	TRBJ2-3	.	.	CASSLVVGGGTDTQYF	TGTGCCAGCAGCTTAGTAGTCGGCGGCGGGACAGATACGCAGTATTTT
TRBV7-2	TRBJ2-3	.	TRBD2	CASSGRTSGNTDTQYF	TGTGCCAGCAGCGGACGGACTAGCGGGAACACAGATACGCAGTATTTT
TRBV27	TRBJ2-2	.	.	CASSLYTSLSTGELFF	TGTGCCAGCAGTTTATACACTAGTTTAAGTACCGGGGAGCTGTTTTTT
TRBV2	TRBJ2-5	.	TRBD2	CASSESPSGGALETQYF	TGTGCCAGCAGTGAAAGCCCCAGCGGGGGGGCCCTAGAGACCCAGTACTTC
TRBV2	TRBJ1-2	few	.	CASSKADPGNYGYTF	TGTGCCAGCAGTAAGGCGGATCCGGGGAACTATGGCTACACCTTC
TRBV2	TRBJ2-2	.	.	CASSGTTLASGELFF	TGTGCCAGCAGTGGAACGACCCTAGCGTCCGGGGAGCTGTTTTTT
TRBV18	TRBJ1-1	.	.	CASSPDRWNTEAFF	TGTGCCAGCTCCCCAGACAGATGGAACACTGAAGCTTTCTTT